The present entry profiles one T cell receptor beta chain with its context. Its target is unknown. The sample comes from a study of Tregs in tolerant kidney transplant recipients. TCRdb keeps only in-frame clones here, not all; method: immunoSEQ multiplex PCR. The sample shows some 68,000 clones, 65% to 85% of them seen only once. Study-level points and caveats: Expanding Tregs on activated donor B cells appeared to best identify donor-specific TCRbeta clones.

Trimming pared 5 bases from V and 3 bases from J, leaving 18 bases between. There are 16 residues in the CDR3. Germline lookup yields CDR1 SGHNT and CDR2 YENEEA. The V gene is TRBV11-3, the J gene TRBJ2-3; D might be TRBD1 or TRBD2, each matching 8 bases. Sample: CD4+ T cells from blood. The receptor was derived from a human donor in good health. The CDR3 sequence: CASSQGASGFTDTQYF. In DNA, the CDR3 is TGTGCCAGCAGCCAGGGGGCTAGCGGGTTTACAGATACGCAGTATTTT.